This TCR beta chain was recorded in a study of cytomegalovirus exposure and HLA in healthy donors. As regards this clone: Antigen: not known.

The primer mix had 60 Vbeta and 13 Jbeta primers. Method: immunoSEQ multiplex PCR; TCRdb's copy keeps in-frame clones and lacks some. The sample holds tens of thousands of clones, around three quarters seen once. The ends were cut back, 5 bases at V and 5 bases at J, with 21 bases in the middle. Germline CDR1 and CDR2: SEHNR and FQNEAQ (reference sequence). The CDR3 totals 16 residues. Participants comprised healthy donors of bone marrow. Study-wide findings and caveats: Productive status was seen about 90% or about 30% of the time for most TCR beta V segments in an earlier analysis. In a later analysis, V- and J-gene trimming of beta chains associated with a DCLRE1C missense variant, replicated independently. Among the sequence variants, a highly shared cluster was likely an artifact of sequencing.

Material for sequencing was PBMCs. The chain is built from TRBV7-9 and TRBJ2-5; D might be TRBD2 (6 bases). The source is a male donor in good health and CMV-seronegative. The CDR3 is CASSPGVSPQRETQYF. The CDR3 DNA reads TGTGCCAGCAGCCCGGGAGTCTCCCCTCAGCGGGAGACCCAGTACTTC.